The TCR beta chain under discussion was sequenced for a study of T cell changes during pregnancy in multiple sclerosis. Germline V gene lookup returns CDR1 MNHEY and CDR2 SMNVEV (reference sequence). There are 15 residues in the CDR3. V lost 5 bases, J lost 8 bases, and 9 bases stayed unmatched. Sequencing was performed with immunoSEQ multiplex PCR; in TCRdb, only in-frame clones are kept and a portion is missing. The sample lists about 71,000 clones; around nine tenths were seen once. The chain recombines TRBV27 with TRBJ1-2; 12 bases are a match to TRBD1. The TCR sequence derives from a female donor with multiple sclerosis, enrolled in a pregnancy study. Specimen: peripheral blood, collected in the third trimester of pregnancy. The CDR3 here is CASSAPGQGAEGYTF. The CDR3 DNA reads TGTGCCAGCAGTGCACCGGGACAGGGGGCGGAAGGCTACACCTTC.